This record covers a single TCR beta chain. Mismatch with germline at one junction end may stem from a read error. Germline-derived CDR1 and CDR2 are SEHNR and FQNEAQ (reference sequence). This CDR3 comprises 14 residues. This entry comes from a study of blood T cells in healthy people across ages. Next came a second PCR, run for roughly 6 to 11 cycles, which used a sample-barcoded 5' primer along with a J-beta primer mix. TCRdb reanalysed the 5' RACE reads using MiXCR and keeps one entry per CDR3 protein. The sample records roughly 1,500,000 distinct CDR3 sequences, about 43% being singletons. Sample: blood. This clonotype was sampled from a woman between 18 and 29 years old in good health. The gene calls are TRBV7-9 and TRBJ2-7, with 7 bases fitting TRBD2. The CDR3 coding sequence is TGTGCCAACAGCTTAGGAGGGAGGGTTTACGAGCAGTACTTC. Its protein is CANSLGGRVYEQYF.